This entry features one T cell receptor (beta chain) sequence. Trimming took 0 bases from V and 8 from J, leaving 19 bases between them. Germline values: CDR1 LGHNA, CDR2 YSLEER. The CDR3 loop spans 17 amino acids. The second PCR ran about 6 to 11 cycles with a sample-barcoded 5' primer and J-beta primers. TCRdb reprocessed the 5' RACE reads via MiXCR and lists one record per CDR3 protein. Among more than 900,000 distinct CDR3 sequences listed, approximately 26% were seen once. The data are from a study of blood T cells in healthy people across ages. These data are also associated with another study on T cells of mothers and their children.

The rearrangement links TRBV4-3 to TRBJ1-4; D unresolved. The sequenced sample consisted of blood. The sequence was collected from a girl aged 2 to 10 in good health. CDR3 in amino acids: CASSQDLLMEGPEKLFF. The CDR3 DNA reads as TGCGCCAGCAGCCAAGATCTCTTAATGGAGGGCCCAGAAAAACTGTTTTTT.